This T cell receptor (beta chain) was documented in a study of blood T cells in healthy people across ages (dated by TCRdb to the mid-2010s). The study in broad terms: In model experiments, roughly one uniquely barcoded TCR beta cDNA molecule per two T cells was captured by template switching. To avoid experimental bias, donors of different ages were spread randomly across the sequencing lanes. For two donors (one aged 18 to 29 and one aged 80 or older), the study analyzed two additional independent replicas of 1 million unique cDNA reads from the same blood draw. Four age groups were formed from the donors: young (average about 16 years), middle-aged (approximately 39), aged (more than 55) and long-lived (more than 75). Using deep sequencing normalized with unique cDNA molecular identifiers, the study measured how TCR beta repertoire diversity changes with age. General study outcomes and caveats: As age increased, observed TCR beta diversity per million T cells dropped in a roughly linear way, and a significant reduction was already evident by age roughly 40. There was a strong correlation between observed TCR beta diversity and the percentage of naive T cells measured by flow cytometry. Compared with the aged group, the long-lived group had more naive CD4+ T cells, fewer expanded clones and increased TCR diversity, a pattern suggesting age selection. Donor CMV infection status was unknown, potentially confounding age-related changes in expanded clonotypes. Since profiling was done on bulk unsorted PBMCs, naive and antigen-experienced compartments could not be conclusively compared. Estimates of total diversity from one million sequenced T cells were regarded as lower bounds and underestimates.

Sequences ENHRY (CDR1) and SYGVKD (CDR2) are obtained from the germline V gene. The CDR3 covers 11 residues, taking in both the cysteine and the phenylalanine. The DNA shown is the 33-base CDR3, in frame from base 1. The germline ends are 9 bases apart after V is trimmed by 2 bases and J by 14 bases. Turning to this clonotype: Its antigen target is currently unknown. Base qualities are not recorded, but no much larger clone differs from it by a single base.

Library generation was performed with 5' RACE. Sequencing relied on an Illumina HiSeq 2500. A second PCR of roughly 6 to 11 cycles was run with a J-beta primer mix and a sample-barcoded 5' primer. A unique molecular identifier was introduced onto each TCR beta cDNA molecule by a template-switch 5' adaptor carrying 12 random nucleotides. At least 3 million CDR3-containing paired-end reads were obtained from each sample. First-strand cDNA synthesis was performed from all RNA using the Mint cDNA synthesis kit, with priming by a TRBC-specific oligonucleotide. Following uracil-DNA glycosylase treatment, a first 18-cycle PCR with universal primers M1SS and BC2_uni_R was performed on all cDNA. As for the authors' bioinformatics: For normalization, 1 million high-quality reads, each with a distinct molecular identifier, were randomly selected from each sample. Reads with shared molecular identifiers were discarded instead of being binned into consensus sequences. MiTCR, set to a Q25 quality threshold and the strictest error-elimination algorithm, was used for CDR3 identification, clonotype clustering and error correction. A nonparametric unseen species model using Euler transformation provided a lower-bound estimate of total TCR beta diversity. Using fastp trimming at Q25 and MiXCR clonotype assembly, TCRdb reanalyzed the public sequencing data and kept in-frame beta chains. Each record represents a unique CDR3 protein, reported with the most common genes and DNA among its rows. TCRdb, not the authors, supplied the V and J calls. The sample table shows hundreds of thousands of distinct CDR3 sequences, and just over 55% are seen once. The top ten hold around a quarter of the sample.

The donors were around 39 Caucasian individuals from Russia, aged roughly 6 to 95 years, who were systemically healthy. Each donor gave 8 to 10 milliliters of peripheral blood, drawn into EDTA-treated Vacutainer tubes. Ficoll-Paque density-gradient centrifugation was used to isolate PBMCs, with at least 7 million per sample. Total RNA was extracted from PBMCs with Trizol reagent, with at least 6 micrograms obtained per sample. Naive CD45RAhigh/CD27high T cell percentages were measured by flow cytometry on a PBMC aliquot from every donor. The sequencing sample was made of blood. This TCR came from a man in his forties in good health. The sequence joins TRBV10-3 to TRBJ1-4; a confident D gene designation cannot be given. The CDR3 amino acid sequence is: CAISEGPFLFF. Here is the DNA: TGTGCCATCAGTGAGGGGCCATTTCTGTTTTTT.